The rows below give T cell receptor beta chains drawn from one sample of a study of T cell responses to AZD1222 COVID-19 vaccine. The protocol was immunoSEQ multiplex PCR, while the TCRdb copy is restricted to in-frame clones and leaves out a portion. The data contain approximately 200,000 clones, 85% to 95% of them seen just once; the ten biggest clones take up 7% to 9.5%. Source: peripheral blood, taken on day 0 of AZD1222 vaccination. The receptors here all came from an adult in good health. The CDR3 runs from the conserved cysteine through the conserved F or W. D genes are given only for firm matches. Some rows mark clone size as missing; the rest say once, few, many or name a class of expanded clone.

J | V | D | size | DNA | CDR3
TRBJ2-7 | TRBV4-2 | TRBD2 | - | TGTGCCAGCAGCCAAGAGTCCGGACTAGCGGGACCACCCTACGAGCAGTACTTC | CASSQESGLAGPPYEQYF
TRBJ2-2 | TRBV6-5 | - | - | TGTGCCAGCAGGGGGGACACCGGGGAGCTGTTTTTT | CASRGDTGELFF
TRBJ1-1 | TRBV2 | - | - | TGTGCCAGCAGGCCCCCGGGAATGAACACTGAAGCTTTCTTT | CASRPPGMNTEAFF
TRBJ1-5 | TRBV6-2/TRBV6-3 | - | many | TGTGCCAGCAGCCTCCGTATTGGACAGCCCAATCAGCCCCAGCATTTT | CASSLRIGQPNQPQHF
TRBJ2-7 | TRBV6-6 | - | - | TGTGCCAGCAGTCGAGGGTTTGGCAGCTTACAACTCTACGAGCAGTACTTC | CASSRGFGSLQLYEQYF
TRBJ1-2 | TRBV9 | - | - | TGTGCCAGCAGCGTATCGACTGAATATGGCTACACCTTC | CASSVSTEYGYTF
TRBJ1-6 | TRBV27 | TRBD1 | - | TGTGCCAGCAGTTTCGGGACAGAAAATTCACCCCTCCACTTT | CASSFGTENSPLHF
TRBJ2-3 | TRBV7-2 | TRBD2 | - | TGTGCCAGCAGCTGGTATGCTAGCGGGAGGATACCAGATACGCAGTATTTT | CASSWYASGRIPDTQYF
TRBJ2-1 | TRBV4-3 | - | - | TGCGCCAGCAGCCAGGCCACGGACAGAGATGGGAATAATGAGCAGTTCTTC | CASSQATDRDGNNEQFF
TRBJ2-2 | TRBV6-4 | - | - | TGTGCCAGCAGGACCCTCGGGACGGCGAACACCGGGGAGCTGTTTTTT | CASRTLGTANTGELFF
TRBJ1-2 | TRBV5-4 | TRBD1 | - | TGTGCCAGCAGCCCCGGACAGGGGAGAGTAGGTGGCTACACCTTC | CASSPGQGRVGGYTF
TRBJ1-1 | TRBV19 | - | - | TGTGCCAGCCGCATCGACATAATGAACACTGAAGCTTTCTTT | CASRIDIMNTEAFF
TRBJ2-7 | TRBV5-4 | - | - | TGTGCCAGCAGCAGGGGACACAGCTCCTACGAGCAGTACTTC | CASSRGHSSYEQYF
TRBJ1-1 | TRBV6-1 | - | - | TGTGCCAGCAGTGAAGGGGGGGGAGACACTGAAGCTTTCTTT | CASSEGGGDTEAFF
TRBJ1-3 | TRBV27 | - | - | TGTGCCAGCAGTTTACGTAGCTCTGGAAACACCATATATTTT | CASSLRSSGNTIYF
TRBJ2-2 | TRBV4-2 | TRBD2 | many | TGTGCCAGCAGCCAAGATGAGTTAGCGGGAGTAAACACCGGGGAGCTGTTTTTT | CASSQDELAGVNTGELFF
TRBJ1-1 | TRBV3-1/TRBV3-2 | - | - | TGTGCCAGCAGCCAAGATTTGGGGCCGAAACCCACTGAAGCTTTCTTT | CASSQDLGPKPTEAFF
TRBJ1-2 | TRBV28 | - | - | TGTGCCAGCAATAATCGGGGGCTGGAGGGCTACACCTTC | CASNNRGLEGYTF
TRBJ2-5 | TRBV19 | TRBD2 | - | TGTGCCAGTGCCCCCCCTGGGACTAGCATCGAGACCCAGTACTTC | CASAPPGTSIETQYF
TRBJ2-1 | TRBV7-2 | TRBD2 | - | TGTGCCAGCATCCTAGCGGGAGTACCCTACAATGAGCAGTTCTTC | CASILAGVPYNEQFF
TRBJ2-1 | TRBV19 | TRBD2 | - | TGTGCCAGTAGTCCAGAGGTCCTAGCGGGAGGATACAATGAGCAGTTCTTC | CASSPEVLAGGYNEQFF
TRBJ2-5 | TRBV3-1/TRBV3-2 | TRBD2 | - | TGTGCCAGCAGCCAAGAGTTTTGGATCGATAGCGGGAGCATGGAGACCCAGTACTTC | CASSQEFWIDSGSMETQYF
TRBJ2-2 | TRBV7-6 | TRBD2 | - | TGTGCCAGCAGCGGCCTAGCGGGAGCGGTCACCGGGGAGCTGTTTTTT | CASSGLAGAVTGELFF
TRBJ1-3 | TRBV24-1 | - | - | TGTGCCACCAGGGAGAGCTCTGGAAACACCATATATTTT | CATRESSGNTIYF
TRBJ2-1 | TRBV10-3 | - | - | TGTGCCATCAGTGCGGGGACAAGGTACAATGAGCAGTTCTTC | CAISAGTRYNEQFF
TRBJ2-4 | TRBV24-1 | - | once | TGTGCCACTGCCGGAGAGGCAAACATTCAGTACTTC | CATAGEANIQYF